Below, one T cell receptor (beta chain) is given with its context. Antigen specificity is unknown. The V gene end was trimmed by 4 bases and the J gene end by 2 bases; junction bases not matched to a gene: 2. The length of the CDR3 is 14 residues. Germline V gives CDR1 SGHNT, CDR2 YYREEE (reference sequence). Only in-frame clones appear in the TCRdb table, and some are missing; sequencing was by immunoSEQ multiplex PCR. The table has 55,000 to 75,000 clones, approximately 82% seen once. This sample is drawn from a study of OX40 agonist ivuxolimab in advanced cancers. Overall study: As their treatment, patients were administered ivuxolimab, an agonistic anti-OX40 (CD134) antibody. Age averaged 60 years (range about 20 to 80), and roughly 80% were male. Whole-study results and caveats: At 0.1 to 3.0 mg/kg and by week 6, CD4+ and CD8+ T cells in the blood had expanded clonally. Several nonresponders also turned out to have low normalized T-cell clonal expansion.

This receptor was taken from an adult with an advanced solid tumor such as melanoma, head and neck, liver or kidney cancer. The input for sequencing was CD4+ or CD8+ T cells sorted from blood, taken in a trial of the OX40 agonist ivuxolimab. The V gene is TRBV5-4, the J gene TRBJ2-3, with 9 bases that match TRBD2. The CDR3 protein is CASSGGGATDTQYF. The CDR3 DNA reads as TGTGCCAGCAGCGGCGGGGGGGCCACAGATACGCAGTATTTT.